The T cell receptor (beta chain) under discussion was sequenced for a study of patients and donors after allogeneic stem cell transplantation (dated by TCRdb to the early 2020s). Concerning this clonotype itself: What antigen it recognizes has not been identified. Base-call qualities are not available, and no considerably larger clone is one nucleotide away.

Receptors were amplified or captured by RT-PCR. The data were produced on a NextSeq 550. TCRdb reanalyzed the raw reads on its own, using fastp at Q25 for trimming and MiXCR for clone calling, and kept in-frame beta chains. Entries that share a CDR3 protein sequence are merged under the most common genes and DNA. This sample gives some 960,000 distinct CDR3 sequences in total; 18% of them show up just once. The biggest ten clones account for 5% to 7.5% of the sample. Including the terminal cysteine and phenylalanine, the CDR3 comprises 14 residues. The retained sequence is limited to the CDR3, 42 bases, with the frame set at the first base. Relative to germline, V is 0 bases shorter and J is 1 base shorter, with 7 bases between their ends. Looking up the germline V gene yields CDR1 SGDLS and CDR2 YYNGEE.

The sequenced material came from blood, either unsorted or a sorted T cell fraction (not recorded which). The chain uses TRBV9 and TRBJ1-1; the D gene is unclear. The sequence derives from a human donor who was either an allogeneic HSCT recipient or a stem cell or donor lymphocyte infusion donor (not recorded which). It is not recorded whose cells these are; they may come from a transplant donor. The DNA reads as follows: TGTGCCAGCAGCGTAGTCCGGGAGAACACTGAAGCTTTCTTT. This sequence encodes CASSVVRENTEAFF. When the CDR3 is completed using the reference TRBV9 and TRBJ1-1 genes on either side, the full variable domain is DSGVTQTPKHLITATGQRVTLRCSPRSGDLSVYWYQQSLDQGLQFLIQYYNGEERAKGNILERFSAQQFPDLHSELNLSSLELGDSALYFCASSVVRENTEAFFGQGTRLTVV.